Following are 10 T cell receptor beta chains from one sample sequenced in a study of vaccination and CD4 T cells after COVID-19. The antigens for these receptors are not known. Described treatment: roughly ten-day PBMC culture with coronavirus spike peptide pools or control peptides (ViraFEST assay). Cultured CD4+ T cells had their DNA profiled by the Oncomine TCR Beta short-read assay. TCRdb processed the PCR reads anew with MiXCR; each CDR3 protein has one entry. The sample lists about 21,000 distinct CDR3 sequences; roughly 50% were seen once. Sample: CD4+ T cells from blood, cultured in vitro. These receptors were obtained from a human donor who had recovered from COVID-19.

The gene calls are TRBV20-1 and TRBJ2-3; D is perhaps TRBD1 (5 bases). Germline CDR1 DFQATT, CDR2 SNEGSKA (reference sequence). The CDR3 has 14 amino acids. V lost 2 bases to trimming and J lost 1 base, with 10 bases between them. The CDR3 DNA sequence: TGCAGTGCTAGACTACCAGGGCGCACAGATACGCAGTATTTT. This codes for CSARLPGRTDTQYF.

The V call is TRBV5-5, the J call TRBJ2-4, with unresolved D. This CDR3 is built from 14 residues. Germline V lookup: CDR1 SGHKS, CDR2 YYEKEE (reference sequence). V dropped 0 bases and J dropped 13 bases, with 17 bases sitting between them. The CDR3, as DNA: TGTGCCAGCAGCTTGGAGGCAGAAGGCCCCAAACAGTACTTC. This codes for CASSLEAEGPKQYF.

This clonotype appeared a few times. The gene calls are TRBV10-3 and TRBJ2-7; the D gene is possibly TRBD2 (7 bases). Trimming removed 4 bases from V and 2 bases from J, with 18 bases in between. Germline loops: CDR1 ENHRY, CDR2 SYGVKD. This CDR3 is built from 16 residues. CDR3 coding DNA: TGTGCCATCAGTGGGGGCGGGGGCGACGGGACCTACGAGCAGTACTTC. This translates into CAISGGGGDGTYEQYF.

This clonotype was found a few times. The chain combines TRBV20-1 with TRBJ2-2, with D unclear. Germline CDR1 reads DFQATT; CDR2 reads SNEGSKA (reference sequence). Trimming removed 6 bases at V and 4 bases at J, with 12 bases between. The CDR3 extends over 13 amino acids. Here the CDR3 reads CSAFAPGTGELFF. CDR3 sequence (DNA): TGCAGTGCATTTGCCCCGGGCACCGGGGAGCTGTTTTTT.

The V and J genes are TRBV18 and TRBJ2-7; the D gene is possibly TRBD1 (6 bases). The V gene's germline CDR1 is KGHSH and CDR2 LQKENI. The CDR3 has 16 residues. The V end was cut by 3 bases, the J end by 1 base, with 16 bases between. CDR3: CASSPPNRDNSYEQYF. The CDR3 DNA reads TGTGCCAGCTCACCTCCCAACCGGGACAATTCCTACGAGCAGTACTTC. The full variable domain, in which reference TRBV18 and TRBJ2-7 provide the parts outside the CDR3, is NAGVMQNPRHLVRRRGQEARLRCSPMKGHSHVYWYRQLPEEGLKFMVYLQKENIIDESGMPKERFSAEFPKEGPSILRIQQVVRGDSAAYFCASSPPNRDNSYEQYFGPGTRLTVT.

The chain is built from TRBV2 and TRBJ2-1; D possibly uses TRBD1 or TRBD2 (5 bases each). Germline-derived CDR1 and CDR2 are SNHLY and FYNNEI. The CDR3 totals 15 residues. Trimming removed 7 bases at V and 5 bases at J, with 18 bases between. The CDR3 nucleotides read TGTGCCAGCACTCAGGACATTGGAGGTGACAATGAGCAGTTCTTC. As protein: CASTQDIGGDNEQFF.

The CDR3 DNA reads as TGTGCCAGCAGTTTAGGGGGGATTTGGGACACTGAAGCTTTCTTT. It is translated as CASSLGGIWDTEAFF. The chain recombines TRBV12-3 or TRBV12-4 with TRBJ1-1; perhaps TRBD1 as D (5 bases). V lost 1 base and J lost 3, with 12 bases in between. This CDR3 spans 15 amino acids.

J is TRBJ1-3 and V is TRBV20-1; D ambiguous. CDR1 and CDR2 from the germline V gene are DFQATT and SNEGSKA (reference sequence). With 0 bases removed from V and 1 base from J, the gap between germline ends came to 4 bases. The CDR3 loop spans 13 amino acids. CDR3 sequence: CSARELSGNTIYF. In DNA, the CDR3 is TGCAGTGCTAGAGAACTTTCTGGAAACACCATATATTTT.

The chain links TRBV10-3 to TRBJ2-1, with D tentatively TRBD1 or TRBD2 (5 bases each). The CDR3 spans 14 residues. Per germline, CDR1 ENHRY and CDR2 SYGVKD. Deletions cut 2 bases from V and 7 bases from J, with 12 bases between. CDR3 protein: CAISEGGSLNEQFF. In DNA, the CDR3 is TGTGCCATCAGTGAGGGGGGATCATTAAATGAGCAGTTCTTC.

The chain's CDR3 is CASSFGTATDTQYF. The CDR3 nucleotides are TGTGCCAGCAGCTTCGGAACGGCCACAGATACGCAGTATTTT. The chain links TRBV7-6 to TRBJ2-3; D is ambiguous. The germline gives CDR1 SGHVS, CDR2 FNYEAQ. The V and J ends lost 3 bases and 2 bases respectively, with 9 bases between them. The length of the CDR3 is 14 residues.